This T cell receptor (beta chain) was found in a study of early T cells in non-severe SARS-CoV-2 infection. The V gene's germline CDR1 is MNHNS and CDR2 SASEGT. Trimming shortened V by 4 bases and J by 1 base, and 17 bases separated the two germline ends. The CDR3 covers 17 residues. TCRdb called the 5' RACE reads again in MiXCR, with one record for every CDR3 protein. The data contain around 65,000 distinct CDR3 sequences, roughly 13% of them singletons. The starting material was whole blood, obtained at baseline. The chain uses TRBV6-1 and TRBJ2-4; D might be TRBD1 (6 bases). This clonotype was sampled from an adult who was a healthcare worker with PCR-confirmed SARS-CoV-2 infection or an uninfected control (not recorded which). The CDR3 DNA reads TGTGCCAGCAGTGCAACAGGGTTGGGAGTGGCCAAAAACATTCAGTACTTC. Protein: CASSATGLGVAKNIQYF.